The 24 T cell receptor beta chains below were found in one sample sequenced in a study of cytomegalovirus exposure and HLA in healthy donors. The PCR employed 60 Vbeta primers together with 13 Jbeta primers. Data came from immunoSEQ multiplex PCR; TCRdb stores just in-frame clones and leaves some out. This table holds 150,000 to 200,000 clones, 70% to 80% found once. Sequenced: PBMCs. Receptors were obtained from a woman aged 25 to 39 in good health and CMV-seropositive.

V usage is TRBV7-2 and J usage is TRBJ1-2; D perhaps matches TRBD1 (5 bases). The germline V gene has CDR1 SGHTA and CDR2 FQGNSA. V was clipped by 1 base and J by 6 bases, with 9 bases between them. This CDR3 spans 13 amino acids. CDR3 DNA: TGTGCCAGCAGCTTAGTAGGGGCAGATGGCTACACCTTC. It encodes CASSLVGADGYTF.

The chain links TRBV6-5 to TRBJ1-1, with TRBD1 matching over 7 bases. V was clipped by 7 bases and J by 3 bases; unmatched bases: 8. CDR3 length: 14 amino acids. Germline lookup yields CDR1 MNHEY and CDR2 SVGAGI. As DNA, the CDR3 is TGTGCCAGCACCCCCCCAGGGGGATACACTGAAGCTTTCTTT. Translation: CASTPPGGYTEAFF.

J is TRBJ1-1 and V is TRBV9, with D unclear. CDR3 size: 13 residues. Germline-derived CDR1 and CDR2 are SGDLS and YYNGEE. V lost 5 bases and J lost 1, with 9 bases in between. DNA for the CDR3: TGTGCCAGCAGTCGTGAGGGGAACACTGAAGCTTTCTTT. The encoded protein is CASSREGNTEAFF.

Here the CDR3 reads CASSLSGGANEQFF. CDR3 nucleotides: TGTGCCAGCAGCCTTAGCGGGGGGGCCAATGAGCAGTTCTTC. V gene TRBV9 combines with J gene TRBJ2-1; the match to TRBD2 covers 11 bases. The CDR3 is 14 amino acids. CDR1 SGDLS and CDR2 YYNGEE come from the germline V gene. The V segment lost 4 bases and the J segment 6 bases; nucleotides outside the gene matches: 3. Combining the CDR3 with reference TRBV9 and TRBJ2-1 gives the whole variable domain DSGVTQTPKHLITATGQRVTLRCSPRSGDLSVYWYQQSLDQGLQFLIQYYNGEERAKGNILERFSAQQFPDLHSELNLSSLELGDSALYFCASSLSGGANEQFFGPGTRLTVL.

The rearrangement links TRBV12-5 to TRBJ2-7; D may be TRBD1 (6 bases). This CDR3 contains 15 residues. Germline loops: CDR1 LGHNT, CDR2 FRNRAP. V lost 3 bases to trimming and J lost 1 base, with 13 bases between them. The CDR3, as DNA: TGTGCTAGTGGTTTCCTGGACAGAAGGTCCTACGAGCAGTACTTC. As protein: CASGFLDRRSYEQYF.

The chain carries TRBV9 and TRBJ2-2, with no clear D. Trimming removed 3 bases from V and 6 bases from J, with 12 bases in between. This CDR3 is 14 amino acids long. The germline CDR1 and CDR2 sequences are SGDLS and YYNGEE. The CDR3 spells CASSAISEAGELFF. Here the CDR3 DNA reads TGTGCCAGCAGCGCTATAAGTGAGGCCGGGGAGCTGTTTTTT. Full variable domain (rest looked up from reference TRBV9 and TRBJ2-2): DSGVTQTPKHLITATGQRVTLRCSPRSGDLSVYWYQQSLDQGLQFLIQYYNGEERAKGNILERFSAQQFPDLHSELNLSSLELGDSALYFCASSAISEAGELFFGEGSRLTVL.

CDR3 sequence: CASSRVIGTGGLSSGNTIYF. DNA of the CDR3: TGTGCCAGCAGCCGAGTCATCGGGACAGGGGGCCTGAGCTCTGGAAACACCATATATTTT. The chain uses TRBV9 and TRBJ1-3; 12 positions agree with TRBD1. The V segment lost 4 bases and the J segment 0 bases; nucleotides outside the gene matches: 14. The V gene's germline CDR1 is SGDLS and CDR2 YYNGEE. The CDR3 contains 20 residues.

The gene calls are TRBV6-1 and TRBJ2-7; the D is unclear. This CDR3 contains 13 residues. V lost 8 bases and J lost 1, with 12 bases in between. In germline, CDR1 is MNHNS, CDR2 SASEGT. CDR3 in amino acids: CASSPSQSYEQYF. The CDR3 region has the DNA TGTGCCAGCTCACCCAGTCAATCCTACGAGCAGTACTTC.

This clone came up a few times. The chain employs TRBV19 and TRBJ2-7, with a tentative D call TRBD1 (5 bases). Germline V gene data show CDR1 as LNHDA and CDR2 as SQIVND (reference sequence). The CDR3 length is 15 residues. V was clipped by 1 base and J by 5 bases, with 15 bases between them. As DNA, the CDR3 is TGTGCCAGTAGTATAGCCTCGCAGGGTACCCACGAGCAGTACTTC. Translation gives CASSIASQGTHEQYF. Using reference TRBV19 and TRBJ2-7 for the parts outside the CDR3, the full variable domain is DGGITQSPKYLFRKEGQNVTLSCEQNLNHDAMYWYRQDPGQGLRLIYYSQIVNDFQKGDIAEGYSVSREKKESFPLTVTSAQKNPTAFYLCASSIASQGTHEQYFGPGTRLTVT.

The chain employs TRBV10-3 and TRBJ2-3; TRBD2 might be the D (7 bases). Germline V gives CDR1 ENHRY, CDR2 SYGVKD. V lost 4 bases and J lost 10, with 24 bases in between. This CDR3 contains 16 residues. The CDR3 DNA reads TGTGCCATCAGTGCCCTGGAAGGGGGGGTGGCTGGGGCGCAGTATTTT. Its translation: CAISALEGGVAGAQYF.

The rearrangement links TRBV6-6 to TRBJ2-7; tentatively, D is TRBD1 (7 bases). The CDR3 runs 15 residues. Germline-derived CDR1 and CDR2 are MNHNY and SVGAGI (reference sequence). Trimming cost V 10 bases and J 4 bases, with 23 bases left between them. The CDR3 bases are TGTGCCACCGAAGGGGGGACAGCAGTCCGTTACGAGCAGTACTTC. It translates to CATEGGTAVRYEQYF.

The chain joins TRBV27 to TRBJ2-7; TRBD1 aligns across 10 bases. The J segment lost 3 bases and the V segment lost 0 bases, leaving 11 bases of the junction unmatched. The CDR3 covers 18 residues. Germline CDR1 MNHEY, CDR2 SMNVEV (reference sequence). In DNA, the CDR3 is TGTGCCAGCAGTTTATCTGGGACAGGGGCGGGTGTTTTCTACGAGCAGTACTTC. Protein sequence: CASSLSGTGAGVFYEQYF.

V gene TRBV5-4 combines with J gene TRBJ2-5, with 9 bases lining up with TRBD2. With 4 bases clipped from V and 5 bases from J, the junction kept 3 bases outside the gene matches. The CDR3 contains 13 residues. Germline V gene data show CDR1 as SGHNT and CDR2 as YYREEE (reference sequence). Here the CDR3 reads CASSATSGETQYF. As DNA, the CDR3 is TGTGCCAGCAGCGCCACTAGCGGGGAGACCCAGTACTTC.

This chain joins TRBV7-9 and TRBJ2-5; 8 nucleotides match TRBD1. The CDR3 length is 14 residues. Trimming at V came to 4 bases and at J to 4 bases, leaving 5 bases not matched to a gene. CDR1 is SEHNR, CDR2 FQNEAQ, per germline (reference sequence). The CDR3 loop is CASSSLGQGETQYF. The CDR3 nucleotides read TGTGCCAGCAGCTCACTCGGACAGGGAGAGACCCAGTACTTC.

The chain uses TRBV11-2 and TRBJ2-7, with unresolved D. This CDR3 spans 13 amino acids. The germline gives CDR1 SGHAT, CDR2 FQNNGV. Deletions cut 5 bases from V and 1 base from J, with 9 bases between. This CDR3 reads CASSEVRSYEQYF. The CDR3 bases are TGTGCCAGCAGCGAGGTCAGATCCTACGAGCAGTACTTC.

The CDR3 sequence is CASTRTGTEKLFF. The DNA for the CDR3 is TGTGCCAGCACCCGGACAGGGACTGAAAAACTGTTTTTT. This rearrangement joins TRBV6-5 to TRBJ1-4; 8 nucleotides agree with TRBD1. This CDR3 has 13 residues. Germline CDR1 is MNHEY and CDR2 is SVGAGI. J gave up 7 bases and V 7 bases, and 5 bases lay outside the gene matches.

The chain combines TRBV12-5 with TRBJ2-5; a weak D match, TRBD2 (5 bases). Germline values: CDR1 LGHNT, CDR2 FRNRAP. V was clipped by 4 bases and J by 4 bases, with 10 bases between them. The CDR3 spans 13 residues. The DNA of the CDR3 is TGTGCTAGTGGTTCTAGCTCCCCAGAGACCCAGTACTTC. Its translation: CASGSSSPETQYF. Together with reference TRBV12-5 and TRBJ2-5, the CDR3 gives the full variable domain: DARVTQTPRHKVTEMGQEVTMRCQPILGHNTVFWYRQTMMQGLELLAYFRNRAPLDDSGMPKDRFSAEMPDATLATLKIQPSEPRDSAVYFCASGSSSPETQYFGPGTRLLVL.

This clone has a single count. The V gene is TRBV5-1, the J gene TRBJ1-3, with D unclear. Germline loops: CDR1 SGHRS, CDR2 YFSETQ. V shed 0 bases and J shed 0 bases, with 7 bases lying between them. CDR3 length equals 15 residues. CDR3 DNA: TGCGCCAGCAGCTTGGTTCTCGGCTCTGGAAACACCATATATTTT. It is translated as CASSLVLGSGNTIYF.

This rearrangement joins TRBV2 to TRBJ2-7; 7 bases are shared with TRBD1. CDR3 size: 15 residues. V lost 6 bases to trimming and J lost 0 bases; unmatched junction nucleotides: 8. Looked up from germline, CDR1 is SNHLY and CDR2 is FYNNEI. The DNA for the CDR3 is TGTGCCAGCAGCGGCGAGGGGGCAAGCTCCTACGAGCAGTACTTC. Its protein product is CASSGEGASSYEQYF.

In regard to this clone: The junction does not match germline at one end; this may be a read error. The chain uses TRBV7-9 and TRBJ2-7; TRBD2 matches at 9 bases. The CDR3 extends over 15 amino acids. Germline CDR1 SEHNR, CDR2 FQNEAQ (reference sequence). The CDR3 region is CSSSLSAGGPYEQYF. In DNA form, the CDR3 reads TGTTCCAGCAGCTTATCGGCGGGAGGGCCTTACGAGCAGTACTTC.

V gene TRBV6-5 combines with J gene TRBJ2-3, with 7 bases identical to TRBD1. The trim removed 0 bases at V and 6 bases at J, leaving 3 bases unmatched. Germline CDR1 MNHEY, CDR2 SVGAGI. This CDR3 has 14 residues. The CDR3 nucleotides read TGTGCCAGCAGTTACTCGAGCAGGGGGGATACGCAGTATTTT. Protein: CASSYSSRGDTQYF.

The gene calls are TRBV10-3 and TRBJ2-5; possible D gene TRBD1, 6 bases. CDR1 and CDR2 (germline): ENHRY, SYGVKD. Trimming pared 6 bases from V and 0 bases from J, leaving 8 bases between. This CDR3 spans 13 amino acids. DNA of the CDR3: TGTGCCATCAGCAGGACAGACCAAGAGACCCAGTACTTC. It translates to CAISRTDQETQYF.

This clone was picked up one time. V and J are TRBV19 and TRBJ2-3, with 15 nucleotides matching TRBD2. V shed 4 bases, J shed 9 bases, and the junction held 8 bases outside the gene matches. CDR1 is LNHDA, CDR2 SQIVND, per germline (reference sequence). CDR3 length: 16 residues. DNA of the CDR3: TGTGCCAGTAGTACCGGGACTAGCGGGAGGTCCCCCACGCAGTATTTT. Its protein is CASSTGTSGRSPTQYF.

The CDR3 DNA reads as TGCGCCAGCAGCTTGACAGTCCCGGGGGGGAACACTGAAGCTTTCTTT. Translation gives CASSLTVPGGNTEAFF. The J gene is TRBJ1-1, the V gene TRBV5-1, with TRBD1 as a possible D gene (5 bases). The CDR3 sequence is 16 residues long. From germline, CDR1 is SGHRS and CDR2 YFSETQ. Between the trimmed V and J ends, which lost 1 base and 1 base, there was a span of 14 bases.